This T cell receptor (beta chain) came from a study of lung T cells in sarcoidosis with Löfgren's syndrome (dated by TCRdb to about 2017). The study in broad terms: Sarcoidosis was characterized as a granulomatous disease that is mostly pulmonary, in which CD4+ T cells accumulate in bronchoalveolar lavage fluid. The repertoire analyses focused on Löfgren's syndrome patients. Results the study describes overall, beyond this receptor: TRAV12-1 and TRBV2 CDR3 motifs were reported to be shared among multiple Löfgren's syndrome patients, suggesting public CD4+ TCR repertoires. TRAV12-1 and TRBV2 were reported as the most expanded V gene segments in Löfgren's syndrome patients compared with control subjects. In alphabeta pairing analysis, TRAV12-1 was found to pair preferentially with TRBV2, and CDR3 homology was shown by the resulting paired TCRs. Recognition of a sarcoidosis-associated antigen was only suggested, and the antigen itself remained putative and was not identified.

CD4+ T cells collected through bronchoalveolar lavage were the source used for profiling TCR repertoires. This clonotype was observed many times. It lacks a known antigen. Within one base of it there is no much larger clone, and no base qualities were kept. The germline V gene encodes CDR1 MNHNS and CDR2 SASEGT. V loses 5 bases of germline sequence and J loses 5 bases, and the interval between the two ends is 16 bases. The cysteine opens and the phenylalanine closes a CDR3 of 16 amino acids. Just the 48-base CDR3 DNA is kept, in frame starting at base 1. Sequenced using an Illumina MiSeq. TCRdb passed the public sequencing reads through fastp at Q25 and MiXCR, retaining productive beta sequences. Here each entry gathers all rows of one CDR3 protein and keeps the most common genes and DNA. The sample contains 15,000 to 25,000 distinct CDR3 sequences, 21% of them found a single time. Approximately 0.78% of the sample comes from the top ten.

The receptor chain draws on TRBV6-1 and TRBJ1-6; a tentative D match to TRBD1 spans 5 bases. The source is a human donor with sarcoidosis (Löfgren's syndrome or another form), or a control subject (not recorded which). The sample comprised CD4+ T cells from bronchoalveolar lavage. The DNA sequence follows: TGTGCCAGCAGTTTCCGGACGCTAGGGGATAATTCACCCCTCCACTTT. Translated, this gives CASSFRTLGDNSPLHF.